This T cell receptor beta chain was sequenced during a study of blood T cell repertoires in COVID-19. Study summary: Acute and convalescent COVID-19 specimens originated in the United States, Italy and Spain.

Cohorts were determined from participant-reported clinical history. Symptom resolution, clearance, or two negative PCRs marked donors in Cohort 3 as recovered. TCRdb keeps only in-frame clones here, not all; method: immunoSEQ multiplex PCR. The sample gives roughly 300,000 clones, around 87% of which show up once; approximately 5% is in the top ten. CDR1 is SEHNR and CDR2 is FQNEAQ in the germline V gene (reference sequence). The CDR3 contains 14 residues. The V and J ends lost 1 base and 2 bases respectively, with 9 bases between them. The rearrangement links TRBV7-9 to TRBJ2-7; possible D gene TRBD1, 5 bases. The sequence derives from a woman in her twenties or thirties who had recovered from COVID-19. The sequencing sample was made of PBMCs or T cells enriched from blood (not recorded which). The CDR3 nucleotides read TGTGCCAGCAGCTTAGGACAGTTGACCTACGAGCAGTACTTC. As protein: CASSLGQLTYEQYF.